The next 8 T cell receptor beta chains were all read from a single sample in a study of blood T cell repertoires in COVID-19 (TCRdb year 2020). The library was built by means of the immunoSEQ multiplex PCR assay. TCRdb holds this immuneACCESS table with in-frame rearrangements only. Some clones are missing; in checked studies, unresolved V genes explain under half, and the rest has no known cause. The sample data list roughly 190,000 clones, and about 88% of these were observed just once. Roughly 6% of the sample goes to the ten largest clones. Sequenced input: peripheral blood. These receptors were collected from a man aged 35-49 years with active or convalescent COVID-19.

J is TRBJ2-1 and V is TRBV5-4, with 8 bases identical to TRBD1. Losses at the gene ends were 0 bases for V and 2 bases for J; bases not matched to a gene: 1. Germline CDR1 SGHNT, CDR2 YYREEE (reference sequence). The CDR3 extends over 15 amino acids. The chain's CDR3 is CASSLAGGAYNEQFF. Written as DNA, the CDR3 is TGTGCCAGCAGCTTGGCAGGGGGCGCCTACAATGAGCAGTTCTTC.

There are a few counts of this clone. CDR3 coding DNA: TGTGCCAGTAGTACAGAACCGAGAAAGCAGGGCTACAATCAGCCCCAGCATTTT. Its translation: CASSTEPRKQGYNQPQHF. The chain joins TRBV19 to TRBJ1-5; a weak D match, TRBD1 (5 bases). The CDR3 extends over 18 amino acids. V lost 4 bases and J lost 3, with 22 bases in between. The germline V gene encodes CDR1 LNHDA and CDR2 SQIVND (reference sequence).

The chain couples TRBV19 to TRBJ2-1, with 7 bases identical to TRBD2. The V segment lost 5 bases and the J segment 9 bases; nucleotides outside the gene matches: 7. The germline V gene has CDR1 LNHDA and CDR2 SQIVND (reference sequence). This CDR3 is 13 amino acids long. CDR3 bases: TGTGCCAGTAGTTCGCAGCGGGGAGGTGAGCAGTTCTTC. It specifies CASSSQRGGEQFF.

The CDR3 bases are TGTGCCAGCTCACCTTTATCCGGAGACACTGAAGCTTTCTTT. As protein: CASSPLSGDTEAFF. This sequence joins TRBV18 and TRBJ1-1; D not resolved. This CDR3 has 14 amino acids. Trimming took off 3 bases at V and 3 bases at J, with 11 bases between the two ends. The germline gives CDR1 KGHSH, CDR2 LQKENI.

The chain carries TRBV6-5 and TRBJ2-5, with a weak D call TRBD1 (5 bases). The V and J ends lost 0 bases and 1 base respectively, with 6 bases between them. Germline loops: CDR1 MNHEY, CDR2 SVGAGI. The CDR3 covers 14 residues. The CDR3, as DNA: TGTGCCAGCAGTTACTCGACAGCCCAAGAGACCCAGTACTTC. Translating it yields CASSYSTAQETQYF.

V is TRBV27 and J is TRBJ1-1; D not certain. Per the germline V gene, CDR1 is MNHEY and CDR2 is SMNVEV (reference sequence). The germline V and J ends were trimmed by 0 bases and 7 bases, with 9 bases remaining between them. This CDR3 is built from 13 residues. CDR3 sequence: CASSLSYPGEAFF. CDR3 in DNA: TGTGCCAGCAGTTTATCGTATCCCGGTGAAGCTTTCTTT.

V and J are TRBV19 and TRBJ1-1; D is perhaps TRBD1 (5 bases). Trimming removed 3 bases at V and 5 bases at J, with 19 bases between. Germline CDR1 LNHDA, CDR2 SQIVND (reference sequence). CDR3 length: 16 residues. The CDR3 DNA follows: TGTGCCAGTAGTATTGGTGGGCGGGGGAGAGGGACTGAAGCTTTCTTT. It is translated as CASSIGGRGRGTEAFF.

This clone was observed at least ten times. This chain joins TRBV6-2 or TRBV6-3 and TRBJ2-7; 7 bases match TRBD2. Germline trimming cut 5 bases from V and 5 bases from J; bases unmatched to any gene: 9. The germline V gene has CDR1 MNHEY and CDR2 SVGEGT. The CDR3 contains 14 residues. The CDR3 region is CASSLSGEADEQYF. CDR3 in DNA: TGTGCCAGCAGTCTCAGCGGGGAGGCCGACGAGCAGTACTTC.